This T cell receptor (beta chain) was documented in a study of CD8+CD57+ T cells in acquired aplastic anemia. Patients sequenced had flow cytometry evidence of CD8+CD57+ cell expansion. Genomic DNA acted as the template from which TCR beta VDJ combination and CDR3 sequence profiling were carried out. Each CDR3 protein is one row after TCRdb ran MiXCR on the reads. The sample yields about 160,000 distinct CDR3 sequences, 71% seen once. CDR3 length equals 15 residues. Per germline, CDR1 SNHLY and CDR2 FYNNEI. V gave up 0 bases and J gave up 5 bases, with 13 bases separating them. The chain recombines TRBV2 with TRBJ1-1; tentatively, D is TRBD1 (6 bases). The receptor's source is a human donor with aplastic anemia. The sequencing input was sorted CD4+, CD8+, or CD8+CD57+ T cells (not recorded which) from PBMCs. CDR3 residues: CASSEAGRGRTEAFF. CDR3 in DNA: TGTGCCAGCAGTGAAGCAGGCAGGGGAAGGACTGAAGCTTTCTTT.